This T cell receptor beta chain was sequenced for a study of blood T cell repertoires in COVID-19. Overall study context: The samples span acute and convalescent COVID-19 from the United States, Italy and Spain. In each case, the material was cDNA or gDNA derived from T cells, B-cell-depleted T cells, or PBMCs.

Germline loops: CDR1 LNHNV, CDR2 YYDKDF (reference sequence). This CDR3 spans 13 amino acids. Trimming removed 9 bases at V and 3 bases at J, with 12 bases between. Per the original data handling: Reference gene primer amplification yielded estimated nucleated cell counts. Clones were read by immunoSEQ multiplex PCR, and TCRdb kept only the in-frame ones, dropping some. Clonal size and the V and J genes are those of that table, whereas D and trimming came from the DNA. In the table there are about 90,000 clones, roughly 92% of which are singletons. V gene TRBV15 combines with J gene TRBJ1-5, with D tentatively TRBD1 (5 bases). Sequencing was done on a sample of peripheral blood. This TCR came from a woman between 55 and 75 years old with active COVID-19. CDR3 amino acids: CATQDSPNQPQHF. Here the CDR3 DNA reads TGTGCCACACAAGACAGCCCCAATCAGCCCCAGCATTTT.